The source of this T cell receptor (beta chain) is a study of shared clonotypes between healthy human individuals. Libraries were prepared by immunoSEQ multiplex PCR; TCRdb keeps only in-frame clonotypes and omits some of them. The data contain about 1 million clones, about 75% of them singletons. General observations from the study: Among the subsets, naive ones generally showed larger estimated richness than memory ones. In contrast to clonotypes shared by all four donors, non-shared clonotypes had lower generation probabilities. Incomplete sequencing of sorted subsets was indicated by rarefaction despite large depth.

Concerning this clone: The antigen is unknown.

CDR3 size: 15 residues. Germline assignment: CDR1 GTSNPN and CDR2 SVGIG (reference sequence). V lost 2 bases, J lost 8 bases, and 18 bases lay in between. This TCR derives from a man younger than 35 in good health. Sequenced input: memory CD4+ T cells sorted from blood. Subset meaning: CD45RA-negative fraction. The V and J genes are TRBV30 and TRBJ1-4; possibly TRBD1 for D (5 bases). The CDR3 region is CAWSSDPRQWEKLFF. The CDR3 DNA is TGTGCCTGGAGTTCCGACCCCCGACAGTGGGAAAAACTGTTTTTT.